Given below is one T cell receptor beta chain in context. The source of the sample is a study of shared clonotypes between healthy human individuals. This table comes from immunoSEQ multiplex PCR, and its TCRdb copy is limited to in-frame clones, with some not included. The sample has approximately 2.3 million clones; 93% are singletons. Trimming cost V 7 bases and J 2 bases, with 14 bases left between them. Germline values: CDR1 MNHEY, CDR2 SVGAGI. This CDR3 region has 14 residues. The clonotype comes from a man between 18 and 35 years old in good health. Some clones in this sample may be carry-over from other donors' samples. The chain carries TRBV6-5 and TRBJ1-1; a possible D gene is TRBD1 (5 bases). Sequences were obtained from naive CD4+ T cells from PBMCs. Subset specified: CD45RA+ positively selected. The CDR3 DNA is TGTGCCAGCAAGTCCCCAGGGAAAAACACTGAAGCTTTCTTT. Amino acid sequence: CASKSPGKNTEAFF.